These 3 T cell receptor beta chains share one sample of origin, sequenced in a study of human T cells and chemical hapten exposure. Specified time point: patch test 1, 2 weeks after DPC sensitization. Treatment indicated: therapeutic diphenylcyclopropenone sensitization with weekly scalp DPC. TCRdb analysed the RACE reads with MiXCR anew, one entry per CDR3 protein. This table holds under 450,000 distinct CDR3 sequences, approximately 5.1% found once. The specimen comprised whole blood, sampled in connection with sensitization to the hapten diphenylcyclopropenone (DPC). The receptor set was obtained from a woman between 50 and 59 years old with alopecia areata. Some clones in this sample may be carry-over from other donors' samples.

This clonotype was detected many times. The rearrangement uses TRBV5-6 and TRBJ1-5; D is unclear. Germline V gene sequence: CDR1 SGHDT, CDR2 YYEEEE. With 4 bases removed from V and 1 base from J, the gap between germline ends came to 9 bases. The CDR3 contains 14 residues. CDR3 loop: CASSGGLSNQPQHF. DNA for the CDR3: TGTGCCAGCAGCGGTGGACTCAGCAATCAGCCCCAGCATTTT.

In this sample, this clonotype turned up many times. The chain links TRBV30 to TRBJ2-7; 13 positions agree with TRBD2. From germline, CDR1 is GTSNPN and CDR2 SVGIG (reference sequence). V shed 5 bases, J shed 7 bases, and the junction held 5 bases outside the gene matches. This CDR3 contains 13 residues. CDR3 DNA sequence: TGTGCCTGGGGACTAGCGGGAGTAGTGGAGCAGTACTTC. Encoded protein: CAWGLAGVVEQYF.

This clonotype was seen repeatedly, ten times or more. The gene calls are TRBV7-2 and TRBJ1-5, with TRBD1 identical over 7 bases. With V trimmed by 2 bases and J by 1 base, 5 bases remained unmatched. Looked up from germline, CDR1 is SGHTA and CDR2 is FQGNSA. The CDR3 has 16 residues. The CDR3 is CASSLRGLMSNQPQHF. Here the CDR3 DNA reads TGTGCCAGCAGCTTAAGGGGGCTAATGAGCAATCAGCCCCAGCATTTT.